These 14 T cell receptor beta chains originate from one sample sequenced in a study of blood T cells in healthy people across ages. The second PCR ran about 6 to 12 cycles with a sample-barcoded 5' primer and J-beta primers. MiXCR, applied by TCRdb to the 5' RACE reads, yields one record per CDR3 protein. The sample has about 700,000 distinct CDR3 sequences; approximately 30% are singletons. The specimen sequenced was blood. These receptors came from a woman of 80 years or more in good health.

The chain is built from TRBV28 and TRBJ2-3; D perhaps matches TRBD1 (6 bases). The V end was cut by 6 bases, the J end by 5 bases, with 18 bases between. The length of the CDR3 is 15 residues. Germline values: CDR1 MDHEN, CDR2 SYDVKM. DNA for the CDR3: TGTGCCAGCAGCCTGGGAGAGGGGGTCGGAGATACGCAGTATTTT. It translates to CASSLGEGVGDTQYF.

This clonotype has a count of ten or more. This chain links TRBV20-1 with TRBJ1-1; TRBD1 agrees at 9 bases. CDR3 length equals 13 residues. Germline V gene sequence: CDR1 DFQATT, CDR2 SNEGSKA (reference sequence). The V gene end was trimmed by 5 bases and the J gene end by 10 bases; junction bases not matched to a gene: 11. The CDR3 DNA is TGCAGTGCTCCGAGGACAGGGGAGCGTATAGCTTTCTTT. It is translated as CSAPRTGERIAFF.

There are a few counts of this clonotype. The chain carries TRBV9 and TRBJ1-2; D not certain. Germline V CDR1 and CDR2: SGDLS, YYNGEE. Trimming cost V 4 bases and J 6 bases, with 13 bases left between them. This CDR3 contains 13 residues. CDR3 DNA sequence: TGTGCCAGCAGCCCCGGTGGAAGAGATGGCTACACCTTC. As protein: CASSPGGRDGYTF.

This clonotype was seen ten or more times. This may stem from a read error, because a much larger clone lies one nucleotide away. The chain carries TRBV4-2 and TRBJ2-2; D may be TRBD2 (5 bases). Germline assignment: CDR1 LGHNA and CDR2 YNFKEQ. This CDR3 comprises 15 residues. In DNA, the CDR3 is TGTGCCAGCAGCCAAGGGGAGTTGGATACCGGGGAGCGGTTTTTT. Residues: CASSQGELDTGERFF.

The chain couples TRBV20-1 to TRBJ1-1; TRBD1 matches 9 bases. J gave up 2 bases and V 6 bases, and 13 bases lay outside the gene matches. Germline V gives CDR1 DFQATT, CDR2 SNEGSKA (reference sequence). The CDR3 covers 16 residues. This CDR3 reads CSATSARDRANTEAFF. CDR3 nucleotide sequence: TGCAGTGCAACCTCGGCCCGGGACAGGGCTAACACTGAAGCTTTCTTT.

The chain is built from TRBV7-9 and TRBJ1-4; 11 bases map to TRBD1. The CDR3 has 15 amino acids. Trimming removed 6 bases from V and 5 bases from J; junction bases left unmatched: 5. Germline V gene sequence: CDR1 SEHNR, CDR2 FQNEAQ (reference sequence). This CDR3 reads CASRIGTGGNEKLFF. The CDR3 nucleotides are TGTGCCAGCAGAATCGGGACAGGGGGAAATGAAAAACTGTTTTTT.

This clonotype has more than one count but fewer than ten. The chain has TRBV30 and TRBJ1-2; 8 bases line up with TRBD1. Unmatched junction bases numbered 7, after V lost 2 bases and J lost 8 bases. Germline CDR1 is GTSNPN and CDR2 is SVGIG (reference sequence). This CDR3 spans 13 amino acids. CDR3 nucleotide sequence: TGTGCCTGGAGTTCGGGACAGGAGGGCGGCTACACCTTC. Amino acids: CAWSSGQEGGYTF.

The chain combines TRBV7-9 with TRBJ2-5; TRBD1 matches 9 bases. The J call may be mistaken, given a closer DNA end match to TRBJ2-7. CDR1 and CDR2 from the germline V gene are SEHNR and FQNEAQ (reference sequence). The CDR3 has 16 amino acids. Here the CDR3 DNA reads TGTGCCAGCAGCCCAGCTGCGGGGACAGGGAATTACGAGCAGTACTTC. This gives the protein CASSPAAGTGNYEQYF.

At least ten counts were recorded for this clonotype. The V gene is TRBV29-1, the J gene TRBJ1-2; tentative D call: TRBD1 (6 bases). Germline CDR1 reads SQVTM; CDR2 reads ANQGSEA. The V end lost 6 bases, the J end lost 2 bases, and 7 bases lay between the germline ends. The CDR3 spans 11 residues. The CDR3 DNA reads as TGCAGCGTGGACAGCAACTATGGCTACACCTTC. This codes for CSVDSNYGYTF.

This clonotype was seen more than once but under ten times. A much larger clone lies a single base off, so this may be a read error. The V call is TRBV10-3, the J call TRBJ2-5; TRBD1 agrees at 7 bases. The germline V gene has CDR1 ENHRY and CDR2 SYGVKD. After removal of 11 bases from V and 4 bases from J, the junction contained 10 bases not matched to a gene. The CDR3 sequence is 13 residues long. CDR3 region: CASRTGRGETQYF. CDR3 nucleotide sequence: TGTGCCTCCCGGACAGGTCGGGGAGAGACCCAGTACTTC.

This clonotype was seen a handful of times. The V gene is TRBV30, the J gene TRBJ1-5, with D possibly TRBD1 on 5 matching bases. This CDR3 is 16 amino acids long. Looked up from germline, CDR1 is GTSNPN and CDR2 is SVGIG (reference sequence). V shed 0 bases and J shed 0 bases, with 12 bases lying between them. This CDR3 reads CAWSVGAGNSNQPQHF. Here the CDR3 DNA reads TGTGCCTGGAGTGTAGGGGCAGGAAATAGCAATCAGCCCCAGCATTTT.

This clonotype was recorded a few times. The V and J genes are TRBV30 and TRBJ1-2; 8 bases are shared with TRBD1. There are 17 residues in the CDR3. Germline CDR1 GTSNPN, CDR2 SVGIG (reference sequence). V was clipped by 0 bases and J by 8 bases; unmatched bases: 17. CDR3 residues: CAWSVPTGGLIARGYTF. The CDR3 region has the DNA TGTGCCTGGAGTGTACCCACAGGGGGATTAATAGCGCGAGGCTACACCTTC. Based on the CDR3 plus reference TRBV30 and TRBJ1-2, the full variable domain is SQTIHQWPATLVQPVGSPLSLECTVEGTSNPNLYWYRQAAGRGLQLLFYSVGIGQISSEVPQNLSASRPQDRQFILSSKKLLLSDSGFYLCAWSVPTGGLIARGYTFGSGTRLTVV.

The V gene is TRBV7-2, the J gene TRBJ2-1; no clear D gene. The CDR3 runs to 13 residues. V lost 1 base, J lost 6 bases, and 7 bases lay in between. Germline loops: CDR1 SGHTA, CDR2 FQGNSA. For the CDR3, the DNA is TGTGCCAGCAGCTTAGACGCGGTCAATGAGCAGTTCTTC. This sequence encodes CASSLDAVNEQFF.

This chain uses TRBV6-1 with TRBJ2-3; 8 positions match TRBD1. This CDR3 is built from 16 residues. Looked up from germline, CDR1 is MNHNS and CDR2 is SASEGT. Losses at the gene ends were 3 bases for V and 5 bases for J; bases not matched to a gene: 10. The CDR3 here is CASSDLRTGTVDTQYF. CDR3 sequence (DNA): TGTGCCAGCAGTGACCTCCGGACAGGGACGGTAGATACGCAGTATTTT.